The 24 T cell receptor beta chains presented below share a single source sample, sequenced in a study of PD-L1 blockade in urothelial cancer. Time point in this sample: pretreatment peripheral blood. Repertoires were generated with immunoSEQ multiplex PCR, while TCRdb's copy carries only in-frame clones and drops some. The repertoire holds about 74,000 clones, with 85% to 90% as singletons. The sample consisted of PBMCs, taken around atezolizumab (anti-PD-L1) treatment. Source of these receptors: a man in his 70s with urothelial cancer.

The CDR3: CASSIARTGQETQYF. CDR3 coding DNA: TGTGCCAGTAGTATTGCAAGGACAGGACAAGAGACCCAGTACTTC. V gene TRBV19 combines with J gene TRBJ2-5; 7 bases match TRBD1. Germline V gene data show CDR1 as LNHDA and CDR2 as SQIVND (reference sequence). Trimming at V came to 3 bases and at J to 2 bases, leaving 6 bases not matched to a gene. CDR3 length: 15 residues.

The rearrangement links TRBV5-1 to TRBJ1-4, with 8 bases matching TRBD1. The CDR3 extends over 15 amino acids. The germline V gene has CDR1 SGHRS and CDR2 YFSETQ. V shed 1 base and J 7 bases; nucleotides not matched to a gene: 6. The CDR3 bases are TGCGCCAGCAGCTTGATGGGCAGGGGGCGTGAAAAACTGTTTTTT. Protein sequence: CASSLMGRGREKLFF.

The chain has TRBV25-1 and TRBJ2-7; 12 bases fit TRBD2. Germline CDR1 is MGHDK and CDR2 is SYGVNS. V was pared by 2 bases and J by 4 bases, with 3 bases of the junction left unmatched. This CDR3 has 15 amino acids. The chain's CDR3 is CASSEPGLAGYEQYF. The CDR3 DNA sequence: TGTGCCAGCAGTGAACCCGGACTAGCGGGATACGAGCAGTACTTC.

The chain carries TRBV5-4 and TRBJ2-1; 11 bases are shared with TRBD2. This CDR3 spans 19 amino acids. The trim removed 4 bases at V and 6 bases at J, leaving 18 bases unmatched. The germline gives CDR1 SGHNT, CDR2 YYREEE (reference sequence). CDR3 nucleotides: TGTGCCAGCAGCCGAGGACAACGACTAGCGGGGAACCCCCTCAATGAGCAGTTCTTC. Translation: CASSRGQRLAGNPLNEQFF.

The V call is TRBV4-1, the J call TRBJ2-1, with no clear D. Germline V gene lookup returns CDR1 MGHRA and CDR2 YSYEKL. The CDR3 consists of 13 residues. Trimming removed 0 bases at V and 9 bases at J, with 9 bases between. The CDR3, as DNA: TGCGCCAGCAGCCAAGATCCCGGTTTTGAGCAGTTCTTC. This encodes CASSQDPGFEQFF.

This rearrangement joins TRBV7-9 to TRBJ2-5; 12 nucleotides align to TRBD2. Germline trimming cut 1 base from V and 4 bases from J; bases unmatched to any gene: 10. CDR3 length: 18 residues. In germline, CDR1 is SEHNR, CDR2 FQNEAQ (reference sequence). CDR3 residues: CASSLVASGRASGETQYF. The CDR3 nucleotides read TGTGCCAGCAGCTTAGTAGCTAGCGGGAGGGCCTCCGGAGAGACCCAGTACTTC.

The V call is TRBV28, the J call TRBJ2-1; possibly TRBD2 for D (6 bases). Looked up from germline, CDR1 is MDHEN and CDR2 is SYDVKM. This CDR3 is built from 15 residues. Deletions cut 2 bases from V and 10 bases from J, with 18 bases between. The CDR3 nucleotides read TGTGCCAGCAGTTTAGGGGGGACCCTTCCTTCCGAGCAGTTCTTC. As protein: CASSLGGTLPSEQFF.

This chain joins TRBV15 and TRBJ2-3; TRBD1 aligns across 10 bases. The CDR3 sequence is 16 residues long. The germline CDR1 and CDR2 sequences are LNHNV and YYDKDF (reference sequence). Trimming removed 5 bases from V and 1 base from J; junction bases left unmatched: 6. The CDR3 spells CATSAGQGVGTDTQYF. The CDR3 region has the DNA TGTGCCACCAGCGCCGGACAGGGGGTCGGCACAGATACGCAGTATTTT.

The rearrangement links TRBV19 to TRBJ2-6; 7 bases line up with TRBD1. The CDR3 contains 15 residues. V lost 6 bases and J lost 0; bases outside the gene matches: 2. From germline, CDR1 is LNHDA and CDR2 SQIVND (reference sequence). The CDR3 DNA reads as TGTGCCAGTAGCACAGGGGACTCTGGGGCCAACGTCCTGACTTTC. This sequence encodes CASSTGDSGANVLTF.

This chain links TRBV5-6 with TRBJ1-5, with D perhaps matching TRBD1 (6 bases). The CDR3 is made up of 16 amino acids. The V and J ends lost 4 bases and 0 bases respectively, with 14 bases between them. Germline CDR1 SGHDT, CDR2 YYEEEE. CDR3 protein: CASSVYRAHSNQPQHF. The CDR3, as DNA: TGTGCCAGCAGCGTGTACAGGGCTCATAGCAATCAGCCCCAGCATTTT.

The chain couples TRBV29-1 to TRBJ2-1; 12 bases map to TRBD2. The V gene's germline CDR1 is SQVTM and CDR2 ANQGSEA. The V and J ends lost 6 bases and 5 bases, in that order; junction bases with no gene match: 5. CDR3 length: 14 residues. As DNA, the CDR3 is TGCAGCGTAGCTAGCGGGAGGGTTCACAATGAGCAGTTCTTC. It encodes CSVASGRVHNEQFF.

The chain couples TRBV5-5 to TRBJ2-3; the match to TRBD2 covers 8 bases. The CDR3 runs to 18 residues. V shed 0 bases, J shed 1 base, and the junction held 10 bases outside the gene matches. CDR1 is SGHKS, CDR2 YYEKEE, per germline (reference sequence). The CDR3 DNA reads TGTGCCAGCAGCTTGGAGCTAGCGGGTGTCAGAGGCACAGATACGCAGTATTTT. It is translated as CASSLELAGVRGTDTQYF.

In this sample, this clone turned up once. The rearrangement uses TRBV28 and TRBJ1-5; the D gene is possibly TRBD1 (5 bases). Germline V gene data show CDR1 as MDHEN and CDR2 as SYDVKM. This CDR3 is 16 amino acids long. Trimming cost V 7 bases and J 1 base, with 17 bases left between them. CDR3 DNA sequence: TGTGCCAGCAAGATCGGAGGGACCCGGAGCAATCAGCCCCAGCATTTT. It is translated as CASKIGGTRSNQPQHF.

The chain couples TRBV9 to TRBJ2-2; 7 positions match TRBD2. The J segment lost 5 bases and the V segment lost 7 bases, leaving 5 bases of the junction unmatched. This CDR3 contains 13 residues. CDR1 is SGDLS and CDR2 is YYNGEE in the germline V gene. CDR3 nucleotide sequence: TGTGCCAGCGGGGCGGGAGAGACCGGGGAGCTGTTTTTT. It specifies CASGAGETGELFF.

This chain connects TRBV11-2 to TRBJ2-3; 7 bases agree with TRBD1. This CDR3 region has 15 residues. V gave up 5 bases and J gave up 11 bases; unmatched junction bases: 16. Germline V gene data show CDR1 as SGHAT and CDR2 as FQNNGV. The DNA for the CDR3 is TGTGCCAGCAGCCGTACAGGGGACCCTTCCTCTGGGCAGTATTTT. It translates to CASSRTGDPSSGQYF.

The DNA for the CDR3 is TGTGCCAGCAGACACAGGGATTCCTACGAGCAGTACTTC. Protein sequence: CASRHRDSYEQYF. The gene calls are TRBV11-3 and TRBJ2-7; D possibly corresponds to TRBD1 (6 bases). This CDR3 is built from 13 residues. Germline V lookup: CDR1 SGHNT, CDR2 YENEEA. V was clipped by 6 bases and J by 1 base, with 10 bases between them.

This chain links TRBV27 with TRBJ2-7; 14 bases match TRBD2. This CDR3 is built from 18 residues. Germline V gene sequence: CDR1 MNHEY, CDR2 SMNVEV (reference sequence). V lost 5 bases and J lost 13; bases outside the gene matches: 22. CDR3 sequence reads: CASSTLFLTGTSGSGAYF. In DNA form, the CDR3 reads TGTGCCAGCAGTACCCTATTCCTAACCGGGACTAGCGGGAGTGGAGCTTACTTC.

The gene calls are TRBV4-2 and TRBJ2-1; 9 bases fit TRBD2. This CDR3 has 15 residues. CDR1 and CDR2 from the germline V gene are LGHNA and YNFKEQ. The V segment lost 0 bases and the J segment 4 bases; nucleotides outside the gene matches: 1. CDR3 coding DNA: TGTGCCAGCAGCCAAGAGACTAGCGGATACAATGAGCAGTTCTTC. Translating it yields CASSQETSGYNEQFF.

The rearrangement joins TRBV5-6 to TRBJ2-3, with a possible D match to TRBD1 (7 bases). V gave up 4 bases and J gave up 3 bases, with 12 bases separating them. CDR1 is SGHDT, CDR2 YYEEEE, per germline. The CDR3 runs 14 residues. CDR3 region: CASSAGTATDTQYF. CDR3 nucleotide sequence: TGTGCCAGCAGCGCGGGGACAGCTACAGATACGCAGTATTTT.

The rearrangement uses TRBV28 and TRBJ1-1; 8 bases fit TRBD1. The CDR3 totals 13 residues. The V gene's germline CDR1 is MDHEN and CDR2 SYDVKM. The V gene end was trimmed by 6 bases and the J gene end by 3 bases; junction bases not matched to a gene: 3. CDR3 DNA sequence: TGTGCCAGCAGGGCAGGGGGCGACACTGAAGCTTTCTTT. Its protein product is CASRAGGDTEAFF.

This clone was seen a single time. The chain has TRBV19 and TRBJ2-7; D is unresolved. The CDR3 has 14 residues. Germline lookup yields CDR1 LNHDA and CDR2 SQIVND (reference sequence). V was cut by 0 bases and J by 3 bases, with 9 bases left in between. This CDR3 reads CASSIDGQYYEQYF. The CDR3 nucleotides read TGTGCCAGTAGTATAGATGGGCAGTACTACGAGCAGTACTTC.

V and J are TRBV9 and TRBJ2-7; the match to TRBD2 covers 7 bases. Per the germline V gene, CDR1 is SGDLS and CDR2 is YYNGEE. The CDR3 is made up of 14 amino acids. Germline trimming cut 2 bases from V and 7 bases from J; bases unmatched to any gene: 9. The CDR3 DNA sequence: TGTGCCAGCAGCGTTACCCGGGAGGCCAGGGAGCAGTACTTC. Translated, it gives CASSVTREAREQYF.

This chain uses TRBV18 with TRBJ2-2; D unresolved. Germline assignment: CDR1 KGHSH and CDR2 LQKENI. Trimming shortened V by 2 bases and J by 0 bases, and 4 bases separated the two germline ends. The CDR3 has 14 amino acids. CDR3 residues: CASSPGPNTGELFF. DNA for the CDR3: TGTGCCAGCTCACCAGGGCCGAACACCGGGGAGCTGTTTTTT.

In its sample, this clone was seen once. The chain recombines TRBV28 with TRBJ2-5; 11 positions agree with TRBD1. Germline values: CDR1 MDHEN, CDR2 SYDVKM. The trim removed 3 bases at V and 4 bases at J, leaving 7 bases unmatched. The CDR3 extends over 16 amino acids. CDR3 nucleotides: TGTGCCAGCAGTTTGAGGGGACAGGGGGGTAGAGAGACCCAGTACTTC. Translated, it gives CASSLRGQGGRETQYF.